Included here is one T cell receptor (beta chain) sequence, with context. The table lists this clone with a few counts. There is no known antigen for this receptor. Base qualities are not at hand, and no much larger clone is one base apart. The data belong to a study of OX40 agonist ivuxolimab in advanced cancers. Context from the whole study: Ivuxolimab was a fully human IgG2 agonistic monoclonal antibody targeting the costimulatory receptor OX40 (CD134). Partial responses occurred in three dose-escalation patients, of whom one had hepatocellular carcinoma and two had cutaneous melanoma. Intravenous ivuxolimab was administered to patients every 2 weeks at six dose levels: 0.01, 0.1, 0.3, 1.5, 3 and 10 mg/kg. The paper covers the monotherapy dose-escalation part of the phase I ivuxolimab trial, which included N of about 50 patients. Of the roughly 51 patients in dose escalation, about 20 had hepatocellular carcinoma, some 15 had melanoma, 9 had renal cell carcinoma and 9 had head and neck cancer. In the dose-escalation cohort, more than 80% of patients were male, and the mean age was 60 years with a range of roughly 20 to 80. Peripheral TCRbeta sequencing was intended to test whether TCR sequence diversity was altered and clonal T-cell expansion was caused by ivuxolimab. Prior anti-PD-1, anti-PD-L1 or anti-CTLA-4 therapy was permitted, and less than 45% of dose-escalation patients had received checkpoint inhibitors.

Study-wide findings and limitations: In the 0.1-3.0 mg/kg groups, partial responders had among the lowest normalized peripheral clonal expansion, particularly in CD8+ T cells. After ivuxolimab, CD8+ T cells had more expanded clones than CD4+ T cells on average. At doses from 0.1 to 3.0 mg/kg, clonal expansion was seen in both CD4+ and CD8+ blood T cells between baseline and week 6. Low levels of normalized T-cell clonal expansion were also seen in some patients who did not respond. Antigen specificity was not determined for the clonally expanded peripheral T cells.

Patients with autoimmune disease history or receiving systemic immunosuppression were excluded from the trial. Peripheral blood for TCR sequencing was collected from all dose cohorts at baseline, on cycle 4 day 1, and on cycle 7 day 1. Samples came from an open-label, multicenter, first-in-human phase I dose-escalation trial of ivuxolimab. Adults with locally advanced or metastatic head and neck squamous cell, hepatocellular, melanoma or renal cell carcinoma were enrolled in the trial. Before TCR sequencing, CD4+ and CD8+ T cells were separately sorted from peripheral blood. Genomic DNA was isolated from the sorted cells so that the TCRbeta CDR3 region could be sequenced. The immunoSEQ Assay was used to sequence the TCRbeta CDR3 regions. The source is immuneACCESS, and TCRdb retained only in-frame sequences with V and J called. Part of the clones is not carried over; for the studies checked, unresolved V genes explain less than half of this, and the remainder is unexplained. Across this sample there are fewer than 35,000 clones, with approximately 89% seen only once. About 0.89% of the sample is taken by the ten largest.

Specimen: CD4+ or CD8+ T cells sorted from blood, collected in a trial of the OX40 agonist ivuxolimab. The sequence was obtained from an adult with an advanced solid tumor such as melanoma, head and neck, liver or kidney cancer.

The CDR3 reads as follows: CAWSVQGTGELFF. The nucleotides are TGTGCCTGGAGTGTACAGGGGACCGGGGAGCTGTTTTTT. Recombination joined TRBV30 with TRBJ2-2; 7 junctional bases match TRBD1. CDR1 GTSNPN and CDR2 SVGIG were looked up in the germline V gene (reference sequence). Relative to germline, V is missing 0 bases and J is missing 5 bases, with 0 bases of the junction outside any gene match. The CDR3, cysteine through phenylalanine, is 13 amino acids long. The kept DNA is CDR3 alone, 39 bases in frame from the first base.